This TCR beta chain comes out of a study of beta chain features in type 1 diabetes. Every isolated RNA sample was fully reverse transcribed, so sequencing captured expressed TCRB transcripts. The protocol was immunoSEQ multiplex PCR, while the TCRdb copy is restricted to in-frame clones and leaves out a portion. The data hold roughly 310,000 clones, with more than 9.5% observed a single time. The trim removed 3 bases at V and 3 bases at J, leaving 6 bases unmatched. CDR1 is GTSNPN and CDR2 is SVGIG in the germline V gene (reference sequence). The length of the CDR3 is 14 residues. This clone came up a few times.

What was sequenced was naive CD4+ T cells from blood. The chain combines TRBV30 with TRBJ2-7; 9 bases fit TRBD1. The receptor was derived from a woman under 40 in good health. CDR3: CAWRTLTGGYEQYF. The CDR3 region has the DNA TGTGCCTGGAGAACCTTGACAGGGGGCTACGAGCAGTACTTC.